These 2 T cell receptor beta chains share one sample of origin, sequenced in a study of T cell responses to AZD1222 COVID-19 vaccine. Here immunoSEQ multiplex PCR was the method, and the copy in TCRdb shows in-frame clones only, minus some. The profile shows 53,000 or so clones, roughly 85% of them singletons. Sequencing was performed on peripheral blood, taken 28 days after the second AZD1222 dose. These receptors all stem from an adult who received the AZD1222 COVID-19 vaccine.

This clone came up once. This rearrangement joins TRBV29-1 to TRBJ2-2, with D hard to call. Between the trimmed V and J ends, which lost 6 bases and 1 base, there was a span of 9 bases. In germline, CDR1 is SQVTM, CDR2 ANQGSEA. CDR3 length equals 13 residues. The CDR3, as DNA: TGCAGCGTCGACCCACAGAACACCGGGGAGCTGTTTTTT. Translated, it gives CSVDPQNTGELFF.

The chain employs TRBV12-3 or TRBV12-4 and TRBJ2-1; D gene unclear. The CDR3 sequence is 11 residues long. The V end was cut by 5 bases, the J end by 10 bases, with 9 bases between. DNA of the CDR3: TGTGCCAGCAGTCCTGAAGGCGAGCAGTTCTTC. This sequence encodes CASSPEGEQFF.